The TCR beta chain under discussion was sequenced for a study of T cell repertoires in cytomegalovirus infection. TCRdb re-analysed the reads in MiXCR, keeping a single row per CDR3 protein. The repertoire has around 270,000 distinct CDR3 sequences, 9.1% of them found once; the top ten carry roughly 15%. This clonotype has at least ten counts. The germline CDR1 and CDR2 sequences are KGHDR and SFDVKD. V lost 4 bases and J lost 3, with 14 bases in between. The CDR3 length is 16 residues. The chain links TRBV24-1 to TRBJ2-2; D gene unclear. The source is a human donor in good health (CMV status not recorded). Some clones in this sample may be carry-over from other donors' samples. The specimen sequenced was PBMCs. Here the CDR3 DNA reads TGTGCCACCAGTGACGTTCGAAGAGGAGACACCGGGGAGCTGTTTTTT. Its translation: CATSDVRRGDTGELFF.